The next 2 T cell receptor beta chains were all read from a single sample in a study of CD8+ T cells in alopecia areata. RNA, once extracted, was reverse transcribed into cDNA for use as the sequencing template. Assay used: immunoSEQ multiplex PCR; TCRdb lists only in-frame clones, some missing. The sample was found to contain roughly 260,000 clones, and every one recurs. CD4, CD8alpha, NKG2D, NKG2ACE and other markers were used to sort pooled cutaneous lymph node cells. Source material: CD4+ T cells sorted from a lymph node. The receptors derive from a C3H/HeJ mouse with alopecia areata. Mice of this strain are of MHC haplotype H2-k.

On this clone itself: The gene names given are mouse names. This chain's CDR3 is CASSIAGTGVDNSPLYF. CDR3 bases read: TGTGCCAGCAGTATAGCCGGGACAGGGGTCGATAATTCGCCC. The chain joins TRBV19 to TRBJ1-6; 10 positions match TRBD1. The read is 3 residues too short to cover the CDR3 end, so that end is filled in from the germline J gene. TRBJ1-6 is placed among ORFs of uncertain function. The CDR3 covers 17 residues. Germline values: CDR1 FNHDT, CDR2 SITEND (reference sequence). V lost 0 bases, J lost 5 bases, and 5 bases stayed unmatched.

Regarding this clone: Here the gene names and germline are mouse. The read is 4 residues too short to cover the CDR3 end, so that end is filled in from the germline J gene. The chain couples TRBV19 to TRBJ1-1, with 10 bases matching TRBD1. Per germline, CDR1 FNHDT and CDR2 SITEND (reference sequence). The CDR3 covers 14 residues. CDR3 DNA (partial): TGTGCCAGCAGTTCCGACAGGGGGCAGGCA. Protein sequence: CASSSDRGQA. The full CDR3 protein is CASSSDRGQAEVFF.